The 27 T cell receptor beta chains given below trace back to one sample, sequenced in a study of radiation and T cells in renal cell carcinoma. The method was immunoSEQ multiplex PCR; TCRdb's version includes in-frame clones alone and lacks a portion of them. Of tens of thousands of clones in the sample, 80% to 90% were seen once. Time point reported: blood 4 weeks post-SBRT, at nephrectomy. Indicated treatment: 15 Gy SBRT to primary tumor, nephrectomy 4 weeks later. The sample consisted of blood, taken from a patient whose treatment included radiotherapy and nephrectomy. These receptors were taken from a woman between 65 and 79 years old with renal cell carcinoma.

The chain carries TRBV7-8 and TRBJ2-2; D is perhaps TRBD2 (6 bases). V lost 4 bases and J 0 bases, leaving 12 bases between the germline ends. CDR1 SGHVS and CDR2 FQNEAQ come from the germline V gene. This CDR3 region has 16 residues. The CDR3 sequence: CASSSRGIANTGELFF. CDR3 DNA: TGTGCCAGCAGCTCCCGGGGGATAGCGAACACCGGGGAGCTGTTTTTT. Full variable domain (remainder filled in from reference TRBV7-8 and TRBJ2-2): GAGVSQSPRYKVAKRGQDVALRCDPISGHVSLFWYQQALGQGPEFLTYFQNEAQLDKSGLPSDRFFAERPEGSVSTLKIQRTQQEDSAVYLCASSSRGIANTGELFFGEGSRLTVL.

The DNA for the CDR3 is TGTGCCAGCAGCCATCCGGGACAGGGCCTGAACACTGAAGCTTTCTTT. Its protein is CASSHPGQGLNTEAFF. The chain has TRBV5-6 and TRBJ1-1; TRBD1 agrees at 9 bases. CDR3 length equals 16 residues. CDR1 and CDR2 (germline): SGHDT, YYEEEE. Trimming at V came to 4 bases and at J to 0 bases, leaving 7 bases not matched to a gene.

The V gene is TRBV5-4, the J gene TRBJ2-1; 8 bases line up with TRBD2. The CDR3 has 17 amino acids. The germline gives CDR1 SGHNT, CDR2 YYREEE (reference sequence). V lost 2 bases, J lost 0 bases, and 7 bases stayed unmatched. The CDR3 nucleotides are TGTGCCAGCAGCTTTTATCGGGGGGGGAGCTCCTACAATGAGCAGTTCTTC. It yields the protein CASSFYRGGSSYNEQFF.

The rearrangement joins TRBV15 to TRBJ1-5; D possibly corresponds to TRBD1 (5 bases). This CDR3 spans 14 amino acids. Trimming took 6 bases from V and 0 from J, leaving 9 bases between them. Germline loops: CDR1 LNHNV, CDR2 YYDKDF (reference sequence). CDR3 protein: CATRKGNSNQPQHF. Written as DNA, the CDR3 is TGTGCCACCAGAAAGGGGAATAGCAATCAGCCCCAGCATTTT.

The V and J genes are TRBV2 and TRBJ2-7; 13 bases are a match to TRBD2. The CDR3 contains 14 residues. The V gene's germline CDR1 is SNHLY and CDR2 FYNNEI. J was trimmed by 4 bases and V by 8 bases; bases with no gene match: 5. The CDR3 protein is CASEGTSGVYEQYF. The CDR3 nucleotides are TGTGCCAGCGAGGGGACTAGCGGGGTGTACGAGCAGTACTTC. Full variable domain (missing parts from reference TRBV2 and TRBJ2-7): EPEVTQTPSHQVTQMGQEVILRCVPISNHLYFYWYRQILGQKVEFLVSFYNNEISEKSEIFDDQFSVERPDGSNFTLKIRSTKLEDSAMYFCASEGTSGVYEQYFGPGTRLTVT.

This clone appeared a few times. The gene calls are TRBV6-6 and TRBJ1-1; no clear D gene. CDR1 MNHNY and CDR2 SVGAGI come from the germline V gene (reference sequence). The ends were cut back, 6 bases at V and 1 base at J, with 12 bases in the middle. The CDR3 consists of 14 residues. The CDR3 region has the DNA TGTGCCAGCAGCCAGACGAACAAGAACACTGAAGCTTTCTTT. Translating gives CASSQTNKNTEAFF.

The chain is built from TRBV5-4 and TRBJ2-1, with 9 bases lining up with TRBD2. This CDR3 is 15 amino acids long. The trim removed 4 bases at V and 2 bases at J, leaving 4 bases unmatched. Germline CDR1 and CDR2: SGHNT and YYREEE (reference sequence). The CDR3 loop reads CASSLAGLTYNEQFF. For the CDR3, the DNA is TGTGCCAGCAGCCTAGCGGGGCTTACCTACAATGAGCAGTTCTTC.

The chain combines TRBV7-2 with TRBJ1-2, with D uncertain. CDR3 length equals 13 residues. Trimming took off 0 bases at V and 1 base at J, with 3 bases between the two ends. Germline V gives CDR1 SGHTA, CDR2 FQGNSA. In DNA form, the CDR3 reads TGTGCCAGCAGCTTAGCGAATAACTATGGCTACACCTTC. Its protein product is CASSLANNYGYTF.

The chain couples TRBV6-4 to TRBJ2-3; 11 nucleotides agree with TRBD2. CDR3 length: 15 residues. Looked up from germline, CDR1 is MRHNA and CDR2 is SNTAGT. Losses at the gene ends were 2 bases for V and 5 bases for J; bases not matched to a gene: 3. CDR3 loop: CASSDGLAGGDTQYF. The DNA of the CDR3 is TGTGCCAGCAGTGACGGGCTAGCGGGGGGAGATACGCAGTATTTT.

The chain is built from TRBV7-8 and TRBJ1-4; perhaps TRBD1 as D (6 bases). The germline V and J ends were trimmed by 6 bases and 8 bases, with 22 bases remaining between them. The CDR3 runs to 16 residues. Germline V gene data show CDR1 as SGHVS and CDR2 as FQNEAQ. CDR3 sequence (DNA): TGTGCCAGCAGATCACAGGGTTTTTTGGTCAAGGAAAAACTGTTTTTT. It codes for CASRSQGFLVKEKLFF. Full variable domain (rest looked up from reference TRBV7-8 and TRBJ1-4): GAGVSQSPRYKVAKRGQDVALRCDPISGHVSLFWYQQALGQGPEFLTYFQNEAQLDKSGLPSDRFFAERPEGSVSTLKIQRTQQEDSAVYLCASRSQGFLVKEKLFFGSGTQLSVL.

The gene calls are TRBV7-2 and TRBJ1-5; 8 nucleotides align to TRBD1. CDR3 length equals 17 residues. Germline assignment: CDR1 SGHTA and CDR2 FQGNSA. The J segment lost 0 bases and the V segment lost 3 bases, leaving 7 bases of the junction unmatched. The CDR3 DNA follows: TGTGCCAGCAGCTTCCCGGGACAGGTTTATAGCAATCAGCCCCAGCATTTT. Protein: CASSFPGQVYSNQPQHF.

V is TRBV27 and J is TRBJ2-7; tentative D call: TRBD2 (6 bases). Germline-derived CDR1 and CDR2 are MNHEY and SMNVEV (reference sequence). V dropped 3 bases and J dropped 11 bases, with 11 bases sitting between them. The CDR3 contains 11 residues. The CDR3 here is CASSFFGEEYF. The CDR3 coding sequence is TGTGCCAGCAGTTTTTTCGGGGAGGAGTACTTC.

The chain couples TRBV5-1 to TRBJ1-5; possibly TRBD1 for D (5 bases). Trimming left V 1 base short and J 5 bases short, with 13 bases between. This CDR3 spans 15 amino acids. CDR1 and CDR2 from the germline V gene are SGHRS and YFSETQ. CDR3 sequence reads: CASSLKWGPDQPQHF. Here the CDR3 DNA reads TGCGCCAGCAGCTTGAAGTGGGGCCCAGATCAGCCCCAGCATTTT.

This chain uses TRBV5-1 with TRBJ2-7; 9 bases are a match to TRBD2. J was trimmed by 6 bases and V by 1 base; bases with no gene match: 2. In germline, CDR1 is SGHRS, CDR2 YFSETQ. CDR3 length: 13 amino acids. The CDR3 sequence: CASSLPAGGEQYF. CDR3 sequence (DNA): TGCGCCAGCAGCTTGCCAGCGGGGGGCGAGCAGTACTTC.

The chain links TRBV10-3 to TRBJ1-1; possibly TRBD1 for D (6 bases). Per germline, CDR1 ENHRY and CDR2 SYGVKD. Trimming shortened V by 11 bases and J by 2 bases, and 15 bases separated the two germline ends. The CDR3 covers 13 residues. The CDR3 nucleotides are TGTGCCGCACAACAGGGTGTTAACACTGAAGCTTTCTTT. It yields the protein CAAQQGVNTEAFF.

As concerns this clone: Relative to the germline gene, one junction end is altered; a read error may explain this. The V call is TRBV6-1, the J call TRBJ2-7; tentative D call: TRBD1 (5 bases). Germline CDR1 is MNHNS and CDR2 is SASEGT. The CDR3 length is 15 residues. The CDR3 nucleotides read TGTACCAGCAGTGATGGGGTGGGGCCTAAATACGAGCAGTACTTC. Amino acids: CTSSDGVGPKYEQYF.

The rearrangement uses TRBV7-3 and TRBJ1-1, with 9 bases fitting TRBD1. The V segment lost 2 bases and the J segment 5 bases; nucleotides outside the gene matches: 3. This CDR3 has 14 residues. Germline V CDR1 and CDR2: SGHTA, FQGTGA. In DNA, the CDR3 is TGTGCCAGCAGCTTACGGGACAGGGTGACTGAAGCTTTCTTT. Encoded protein: CASSLRDRVTEAFF.

The V gene is TRBV7-2, the J gene TRBJ2-7, with unresolved D. V lost 5 bases to trimming and J lost 0 bases, with 11 bases between them. The length of the CDR3 is 14 residues. The germline V gene encodes CDR1 SGHTA and CDR2 FQGNSA. The CDR3 here is CASSHLAYSYEQYF. The CDR3, as DNA: TGTGCCAGCAGCCACCTGGCCTACTCCTACGAGCAGTACTTC. Variable domain in full (rest from reference TRBV7-2 and TRBJ2-7): GAGVSQSPSNKVTEKGKDVELRCDPISGHTALYWYRQSLGQGLEFLIYFQGNSAPDKSGLPSDRFSAERTGGSVSTLTIQRTQQEDSAVYLCASSHLAYSYEQYFGPGTRLTVT.

This rearrangement joins TRBV7-2 to TRBJ2-7; D might be TRBD2 (5 bases). Trimming left V 2 bases short and J 2 bases short, with 7 bases between. The germline V gene encodes CDR1 SGHTA and CDR2 FQGNSA. This CDR3 has 13 amino acids. This CDR3 is CASSLNGAYEQYF. The CDR3 DNA is TGTGCCAGCAGCTTAAACGGGGCCTACGAGCAGTACTTC.

The CDR3 sequence is CASSITKGGWNTEAFF. CDR3 sequence (DNA): TGTGCCAGTAGTATAACCAAGGGAGGGTGGAACACTGAAGCTTTCTTT. V gene TRBV19 combines with J gene TRBJ1-1; D not certain. The V gene's germline CDR1 is LNHDA and CDR2 SQIVND (reference sequence). Trimming removed 2 bases at V and 1 base at J, with 14 bases between. The CDR3 runs to 16 residues.

This chain links TRBV5-1 with TRBJ1-3, with D maybe TRBD1 (6 bases). Trimming removed 1 base from V and 1 base from J, with 12 bases in between. Germline values: CDR1 SGHRS, CDR2 YFSETQ. The CDR3 consists of 16 residues. CDR3 sequence reads: CASSLKGGASGNTIYF. The CDR3 nucleotides read TGCGCCAGCAGCTTGAAAGGGGGGGCTTCTGGAAACACCATATATTTT.

This rearrangement joins TRBV6-5 to TRBJ1-5, with a tentative D call TRBD1 (6 bases). Germline V CDR1 and CDR2: MNHEY, SVGAGI. The V gene lost 4 bases and the J gene lost 5 bases, with 15 bases spanning the gap. The CDR3 is 15 residues long. Here the CDR3 reads CASSSIGGMDQPQHF. DNA of the CDR3: TGTGCCAGCAGTTCGATAGGGGGTATGGATCAGCCCCAGCATTTT.

The chain couples TRBV6-1 to TRBJ1-3, with D possibly TRBD1 on 5 matching bases. V was trimmed by 5 bases and J by 2 bases, leaving 13 bases between them. This CDR3 region has 15 residues. CDR1 and CDR2 (germline): MNHNS, SASEGT. The CDR3 DNA reads TGTGCCAGCAGTACCGGGCAGGGACCTGGAAACACCATATATTTT. This encodes CASSTGQGPGNTIYF.

The chain has TRBV19 and TRBJ2-7, with unresolved D. This CDR3 spans 14 amino acids. The germline gives CDR1 LNHDA, CDR2 SQIVND (reference sequence). Trimming cost V 5 bases and J 3 bases, with 14 bases left between them. The CDR3 here is CASSAPLRSYEQYF. The CDR3, as DNA: TGTGCCAGTAGTGCCCCCTTGCGGAGCTACGAGCAGTACTTC.

DNA for the CDR3: TGTGCCAGCAGCCCCCCTGAGGGGGGGCCAGGAGAGCAGTTCTTC. Amino acids: CASSPPEGGPGEQFF. This chain links TRBV7-3 with TRBJ2-1; perhaps TRBD2 as D (7 bases). From germline, CDR1 is SGHTA and CDR2 FQGTGA. V was cut by 5 bases and J by 10 bases, with 21 bases left in between. The CDR3 is made up of 15 amino acids.

The V gene is TRBV6-1, the J gene TRBJ1-6; D ambiguous. Between the trimmed V and J ends, which lost 3 bases and 9 bases, there was a span of 6 bases. The V gene's germline CDR1 is MNHNS and CDR2 SASEGT. This CDR3 spans 12 amino acids. In DNA, the CDR3 is TGTGCCAGCAGTGAGGTCAGTTCACCCCTCCACTTT. This encodes CASSEVSSPLHF.

The rearrangement uses TRBV2 and TRBJ1-2; perhaps TRBD1 as D (6 bases). This CDR3 is 13 amino acids long. The V end lost 6 bases, the J end lost 7 bases, and 15 bases lay between the germline ends. Germline CDR1 reads SNHLY; CDR2 reads FYNNEI. The DNA for the CDR3 is TGTGCCAGCAGGAGGGGGACCCAGGGTGGCTACACCTTC. Translated, it gives CASRRGTQGGYTF. The entire variable domain, with the rest obtained from reference TRBV2 and TRBJ1-2, is as follows: EPEVTQTPSHQVTQMGQEVILRCVPISNHLYFYWYRQILGQKVEFLVSFYNNEISEKSEIFDDQFSVERPDGSNFTLKIRSTKLEDSAMYFCASRRGTQGGYTFGSGTRLTVV.